One and the same sample provided the 25 T cell receptor beta chains below, sequenced in a study of blood T cells in healthy people across ages. Combining a sample-barcoded 5' primer with a J-beta primer mix, a second PCR ran for about 7 to 11 cycles. A single record per CDR3 protein comes from TCRdb applying MiXCR to the 5' RACE reads. The profile shows 550,000 to 750,000 distinct CDR3 sequences, around 21% of them singletons. What was sequenced was blood. The receptors shown here come from a man aged 70-80 years in good health.

A few counts support this clonotype. The chain has TRBV9 and TRBJ2-5; 10 bases agree with TRBD2. This CDR3 has 15 amino acids. Germline CDR1 reads SGDLS; CDR2 reads YYNGEE. V shed 0 bases and J 5 bases; nucleotides not matched to a gene: 4. The CDR3 DNA is TGTGCCAGCAGCGTAGTAGCGGGAGGCGGGGAGACCCAGTACTTC. Residues: CASSVVAGGGETQYF.

This clonotype was counted between two and nine times. This chain joins TRBV7-6 and TRBJ1-5, with a weak D call TRBD1 (6 bases). Germline V gene data show CDR1 as SGHVS and CDR2 as FNYEAQ. V was shortened by 6 bases and J by 5 bases, with 26 bases between the two germline ends. The CDR3 is 18 residues long. CDR3 amino acids: CASSFTILYTGFDQPQHF. The CDR3 nucleotides are TGTGCCAGCAGTTTTACAATTTTATATACAGGGTTCGATCAGCCCCAGCATTTT.

The chain couples TRBV7-9 to TRBJ2-3; the match to TRBD2 covers 7 bases. Germline loops: CDR1 SEHNR, CDR2 FQNEAQ (reference sequence). V gave up 3 bases and J gave up 0 bases; unmatched junction bases: 9. This CDR3 comprises 17 residues. This CDR3 is CASSLGLRLASTDTQYF. The CDR3 DNA reads as TGTGCCAGCAGCTTGGGGCTCCGACTAGCAAGCACAGATACGCAGTATTTT.

The chain employs TRBV10-3 and TRBJ2-5, with 9 bases fitting TRBD2. The ends lost 4 bases at V and 4 bases at J; junction bases unmatched: 7. Germline-derived CDR1 and CDR2 are ENHRY and SYGVKD. The length of the CDR3 is 15 residues. Here the CDR3 reads CAISGGSGSGETQYF. In DNA form, the CDR3 reads TGTGCCATCAGTGGGGGTAGCGGGAGCGGAGAGACCCAGTACTTC.

This clonotype showed up just once. This sequence joins TRBV14 and TRBJ2-5, with 8 bases identical to TRBD2. The J call may be in error: the DNA end matches TRBJ2-7 better. This CDR3 contains 15 residues. The germline CDR1 and CDR2 sequences are SGHDN and FVKESK. DNA of the CDR3: TGTGCCAGCAGCCAAGCGGCGGGAGGAGTCTACGAGCAGTACTTC. Residues: CASSQAAGGVYEQYF.

This clonotype was recorded a few times. This chain links TRBV5-6 with TRBJ2-1; 13 bases are a match to TRBD2. The CDR3 is made up of 16 amino acids. Germline CDR1 SGHDT, CDR2 YYEEEE. Trimming took 3 bases from V and 6 from J; bases not matched to a gene: 6. The CDR3 DNA is TGTGCCAGCAGCTCCCCCGGGACTAGCGGGATCAATGAGCAGTTCTTC. This gives the protein CASSSPGTSGINEQFF.

The gene calls are TRBV28 and TRBJ1-4, with a possible D match to TRBD1 (5 bases). The CDR3 has 15 amino acids. CDR1 is MDHEN, CDR2 SYDVKM, per germline. Trimming took 2 bases from V and 8 from J, leaving 15 bases between them. The CDR3 DNA follows: TGTGCCAGCAGTTTAAGGCCGGGGGATAGCGAAAAACTGTTTTTT. This gives the protein CASSLRPGDSEKLFF.

The CDR3 coding sequence is TGTGCCAGCAGTCCGGACAGGTTGGATGAAAAACTGTTTTTT. Protein sequence: CASSPDRLDEKLFF. The chain is built from TRBV12-3 or TRBV12-4 and TRBJ1-4; 7 bases align to TRBD1. This CDR3 has 14 residues. V shed 5 bases, J shed 6 bases, and the junction held 6 bases outside the gene matches.

The sample holds a few counts of this clonotype. The chain has TRBV28 and TRBJ2-7, with D uncertain. CDR1 MDHEN and CDR2 SYDVKM come from the germline V gene. V lost 5 bases, J lost 2 bases, and 10 bases lay in between. This CDR3 has 13 residues. CDR3 bases: TGTGCCAGCAGTCCGGACGGAACCTACGAGCAGTACTTC. Translation: CASSPDGTYEQYF. The entire variable domain, with the rest obtained from reference TRBV28 and TRBJ2-7, is as follows: DVKVTQSSRYLVKRTGEKVFLECVQDMDHENMFWYRQDPGLGLRLIYFSYDVKMKEKGDIPEGYSVSREKKERFSLILESASTNQTSMYLCASSPDGTYEQYFGPGTRLTVT.

This clonotype was observed a few times. J is TRBJ1-1 and V is TRBV5-1; TRBD1 matches at 8 bases. J lost 1 base, V lost 3 bases, and 5 bases had no gene match. This CDR3 contains 15 residues. CDR1 is SGHRS and CDR2 is YFSETQ in the germline V gene. The CDR3 reads CASSSGQGANTEAFF. The CDR3 DNA reads as TGCGCCAGCAGCTCCGGACAGGGTGCGAACACTGAAGCTTTCTTT.

This clonotype has just a few counts. V and J are TRBV24-1 and TRBJ2-7; TRBD2 aligns across 9 bases. The CDR3 is 18 amino acids. V shed 1 base and J 0 bases; nucleotides not matched to a gene: 9. The V gene's germline CDR1 is KGHDR and CDR2 SFDVKD. The CDR3 here is CATSDFLAGSQYSYEQYF. CDR3 bases: TGTGCCACCAGTGATTTTCTAGCGGGGTCCCAGTACTCCTACGAGCAGTACTTC.

This chain connects TRBV6-2 or TRBV6-3 to TRBJ2-7, with D perhaps assigned TRBD1 or TRBD2 (6 bases each). The CDR3 is 17 residues long. V gave up 2 bases and J gave up 3 bases, with 20 bases separating them. Germline loops: CDR1 MNHEY, CDR2 SVGEGT. The CDR3 spells CASSYGSWGRGDYEQYF. CDR3 nucleotides: TGTGCCAGCAGTTACGGTAGCTGGGGGCGCGGGGACTACGAGCAGTACTTC.

J is TRBJ2-1 and V is TRBV12-3 or TRBV12-4; 12 bases are shared with TRBD2. Unmatched junction bases numbered 7, after V lost 6 bases and J lost 7 bases. The CDR3 contains 15 residues. Here the CDR3 reads CASRPTSGSSNEQFF. Written as DNA, the CDR3 is TGTGCCAGCAGACCGACTAGCGGGAGCTCGAATGAGCAGTTCTTC.

J is TRBJ2-1 and V is TRBV7-2; 8 bases are shared with TRBD1. V shed 4 bases and J 4 bases; nucleotides not matched to a gene: 9. The CDR3 extends over 16 amino acids. The germline CDR1 and CDR2 sequences are SGHTA and FQGNSA. CDR3 in DNA: TGTGCCAGCAGCTACCCCGGGACAGGCAGTTACAATGAGCAGTTCTTC. Amino acids: CASSYPGTGSYNEQFF.

This clonotype has a count of ten or more. CDR3 residues: CASSVGTGHNQPQHF. The CDR3 DNA reads TGTGCCAGCAGCGTTGGGACAGGGCACAATCAGCCCCAGCATTTT. V gene TRBV9 combines with J gene TRBJ1-5; 9 positions match TRBD1. This CDR3 has 15 amino acids. Germline V gives CDR1 SGDLS, CDR2 YYNGEE. V shed 2 bases and J 3 bases; nucleotides not matched to a gene: 3.

The rearrangement uses TRBV6-5 and TRBJ2-5, with TRBD2 matching 10 bases. The J call may be faulty, since TRBJ2-7 better matches the DNA end. Germline assignment: CDR1 MNHEY and CDR2 SVGAGI. The CDR3 extends over 16 amino acids. In DNA, the CDR3 is TGTGCCAGCAGTTACGATGGGACTAGCGAGACCTACGAGCAGTACTTC. Translating gives CASSYDGTSETYEQYF.

The chain is built from TRBV11-2 and TRBJ2-3, with no clear D. CDR3 size: 12 residues. In germline, CDR1 is SGHAT, CDR2 FQNNGV. V shed 6 bases and J shed 2 bases, with 6 bases lying between them. In DNA, the CDR3 is TGTGCCAGCAGGGAAGTCACAGATACGCAGTATTTT. Amino acid sequence: CASREVTDTQYF. Supplemented by reference TRBV11-2 and TRBJ2-3, the full variable domain reads EAGVAQSPRYKIIEKRQSVAFWCNPISGHATLYWYQQILGQGPKLLIQFQNNGVVDDSQLPKDRFSAERLKGVDSTLKIQPAKLEDSAVYLCASREVTDTQYFGPGTRLTVL.

This chain uses TRBV9 with TRBJ2-2, with D perhaps matching TRBD2 (5 bases). Trimming left V 4 bases short and J 2 bases short, with 12 bases between. Germline V gene lookup returns CDR1 SGDLS and CDR2 YYNGEE. The CDR3 runs to 15 residues. The CDR3 nucleotides are TGTGCCAGCAGCCGAACTAGTTTCAACACCGGGGAGCTGTTTTTT. Translation gives CASSRTSFNTGELFF.

CDR3 loop: CASSEPGSGYGYTF. For the CDR3, the DNA is TGTGCCAGCAGTGAACCCGGGTCGGGCTATGGCTACACCTTC. This chain uses TRBV5-6 with TRBJ1-2, with unresolved D. In germline, CDR1 is SGHDT, CDR2 YYEEEE. V was cut by 5 bases and J by 4 bases, with 15 bases left in between. The CDR3 is made up of 14 amino acids.

There are a few counts of this clonotype. The rearrangement links TRBV2 to TRBJ1-6; D unclear. Trimming left V 1 base short and J 7 bases short, with 11 bases between. This CDR3 contains 15 residues. Germline values: CDR1 SNHLY, CDR2 FYNNEI. The CDR3 coding sequence is TGTGCCAGCAGTGAAGAGTCAGGCGAGAATTCACCCCTCCACTTT. Translation: CASSEESGENSPLHF. Supplemented by reference TRBV2 and TRBJ1-6, the full variable domain reads EPEVTQTPSHQVTQMGQEVILRCVPISNHLYFYWYRQILGQKVEFLVSFYNNEISEKSEIFDDQFSVERPDGSNFTLKIRSTKLEDSAMYFCASSEESGENSPLHFGNGTRLTVT.

This chain links TRBV3-1 with TRBJ2-1; 16 bases map to TRBD2. The CDR3 has 17 residues. Looked up from germline, CDR1 is LGHDT and CDR2 is YNNKEL (reference sequence). Losses at the gene ends were 6 bases for V and 9 bases for J; bases not matched to a gene: 11. The chain's CDR3 is CASRGDGTSGGAGEQFF. The CDR3 DNA reads TGTGCCAGCAGAGGAGATGGGACTAGCGGGGGGGCGGGTGAGCAGTTCTTC.

The chain couples TRBV20-1 to TRBJ1-4; D uncertain. Trimming took 6 bases from V and 4 from J, leaving 12 bases between them. CDR1 is DFQATT, CDR2 SNEGSKA, per germline (reference sequence). This CDR3 has 13 residues. Here the CDR3 DNA reads TGCAGTGCGAGATGGGCTCTTAATGAAAAACTGTTTTTT. It specifies CSARWALNEKLFF.

This clonotype was picked up a small number of times. The chain employs TRBV27 and TRBJ2-5; 9 positions match TRBD2. TRBJ2-1 explains the end of the DNA better; the J call may be wrong. CDR3 size: 15 residues. CDR1 and CDR2 (germline): MNHEY, SMNVEV (reference sequence). The CDR3 region is CASSFGTSGPNEQFF. For the CDR3, the DNA is TGTGCCAGCAGCTTCGGTACTAGCGGGCCTAATGAGCAGTTCTTC.

This rearrangement joins TRBV4-1 to TRBJ2-5, with D unresolved. Germline V gene lookup returns CDR1 MGHRA and CDR2 YSYEKL. The CDR3 has 13 amino acids. V was cut by 1 base and J by 5 bases, with 8 bases left in between. The CDR3 here is CASSQGFSETQYF. CDR3 sequence (DNA): TGCGCCAGCAGCCAAGGTTTTAGCGAGACCCAGTACTTC.

The chain joins TRBV12-3 or TRBV12-4 to TRBJ2-2; the D gene is possibly TRBD2 (5 bases). The V and J ends lost 7 bases and 5 bases respectively, with 8 bases between them. CDR3 length equals 12 residues. In nucleotides, the CDR3 is TGTGCCAGCACCGAGGGAACCGGGGAGCTGTTTTTT. Residues: CASTEGTGELFF.